Described below is a single T cell receptor beta chain sequence and its context. Repertoires were generated with immunoSEQ multiplex PCR, while TCRdb's copy carries only in-frame clones and drops some. The sample lists about 99,000 clones, around 89% occurring once. The source of the sample is a study of blood T cell repertoires in COVID-19. Trimming took 4 bases from V and 7 from J; bases not matched to a gene: 6. The CDR3 sequence is 13 residues long. Germline loops: CDR1 SGHVS, CDR2 FQNEAQ. The sequenced sample consisted of peripheral blood. The receptor's source is a woman aged 55-75 years with acute or convalescent COVID-19. The chain combines TRBV7-8 with TRBJ1-1; 7 bases are a match to TRBD1. The CDR3 region has the DNA TGTGCCAGCAGCTCCAGACAGGGAATTGAAGCTTTCTTT. Its protein product is CASSSRQGIEAFF.